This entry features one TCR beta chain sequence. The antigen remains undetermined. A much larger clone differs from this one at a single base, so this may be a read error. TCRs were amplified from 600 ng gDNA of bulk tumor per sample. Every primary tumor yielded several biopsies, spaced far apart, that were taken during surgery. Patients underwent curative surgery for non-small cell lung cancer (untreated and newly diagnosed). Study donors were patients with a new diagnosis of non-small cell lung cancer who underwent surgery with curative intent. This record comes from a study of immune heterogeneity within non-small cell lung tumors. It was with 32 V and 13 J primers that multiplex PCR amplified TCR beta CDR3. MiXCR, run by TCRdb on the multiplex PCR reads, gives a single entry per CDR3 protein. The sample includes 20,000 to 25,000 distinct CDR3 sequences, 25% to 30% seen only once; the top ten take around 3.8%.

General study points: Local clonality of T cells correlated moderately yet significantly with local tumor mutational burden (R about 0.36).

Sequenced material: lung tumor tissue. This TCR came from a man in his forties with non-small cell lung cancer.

The CDR3 coding sequence is TGTGCCAGCAGTTTTTTGGTAGAGGGAGGGCAGGTATACGAGCAGTACTTC. Translation: CASSFLVEGGQVYEQYF. J is TRBJ2-7 and V is TRBV12-3 or TRBV12-4; 7 positions match TRBD2. V gave up 3 bases and J gave up 4 bases; unmatched junction bases: 15. This CDR3 comprises 17 residues.